These 18 T cell receptor beta chains were all obtained from the same sample, sequenced in a study of T cells in localized non-small cell lung cancer. Libraries were prepared by immunoSEQ multiplex PCR; TCRdb keeps only in-frame clonotypes and omits some of them. The sample consists of about 52,000 clones, roughly 80% of them appearing once. The material was PBMCs, obtained before any cancer treatment. The receptors stem from a woman aged 35-75 years with stage II lung adenocarcinoma.

CDR3 sequence reads: CASSPLAGAGEKLFF. The CDR3 DNA reads as TGTGCCAGCAGCCCGCTAGCAGGGGCTGGGGAAAAACTGTTTTTT. The chain recombines TRBV7-9 with TRBJ1-4; TRBD1 might be the D (6 bases). V dropped 5 bases and J dropped 8 bases, with 18 bases sitting between them. The CDR3 totals 15 residues. Germline CDR1 and CDR2: SEHNR and FQNEAQ (reference sequence). Full variable domain (outside the CDR3, taken from reference TRBV7-9 and TRBJ1-4): DTGVSQNPRHKITKRGQNVTFRCDPISEHNRLYWYRQTLGQGPEFLTYFQNEAQLEKSRLLSDRFSAERPKGSFSTLEIQRTEQGDSAMYLCASSPLAGAGEKLFFGSGTQLSVL.

About this clone: The sample contains more than one DNA sequence encoding this CDR3. The genes are TRBV7-9 and TRBJ1-5; 9 nucleotides agree with TRBD1. Trimming cost V 5 bases and J 1 base; bases outside gene matches: 3. CDR3 length equals 15 residues. Germline CDR1 and CDR2: SEHNR and FQNEAQ (reference sequence). The CDR3 region is CASSPTGGSNQPQHF. For the CDR3, the DNA is TGTGCCAGCAGCCCTACAGGGGGCAGCAATCAGCCCCAGCATTTT.

This chain joins TRBV4-2 and TRBJ1-4; D gene unclear. V was shortened by 4 bases and J by 8 bases, with 20 bases between the two germline ends. The V gene's germline CDR1 is LGHNA and CDR2 YNFKEQ. This CDR3 has 16 amino acids. CDR3 nucleotide sequence: TGTGCCAGCAGCCCGACAAGAGGCTCGAGGCGGGAAAAACTGTTTTTT. It codes for CASSPTRGSRREKLFF.

This chain joins TRBV9 and TRBJ1-3, with D possibly matching TRBD1 (5 bases). With 4 bases removed from V and 2 bases from J, the gap between germline ends came to 10 bases. CDR1 and CDR2 (germline): SGDLS, YYNGEE. The CDR3 length is 14 residues. The CDR3 sequence: CASSSGTAGNTIYF. The CDR3 DNA sequence: TGTGCCAGCAGCTCAGGGACGGCTGGAAACACCATATATTTT.

This chain joins TRBV28 and TRBJ2-2; D possibly corresponds to TRBD1 (5 bases). Trimming took 7 bases from V and 4 from J, leaving 22 bases between them. Germline CDR1 reads MDHEN; CDR2 reads SYDVKM. The CDR3 sequence is 17 residues long. CDR3 region: CASTSSLRTQGTGELFF. In nucleotides, the CDR3 is TGTGCCAGCACTTCTTCCCTTCGGACCCAGGGCACCGGGGAGCTGTTTTTT. The variable domain in full, with the rest retrieved from reference TRBV28 and TRBJ2-2, is DVKVTQSSRYLVKRTGEKVFLECVQDMDHENMFWYRQDPGLGLRLIYFSYDVKMKEKGDIPEGYSVSREKKERFSLILESASTNQTSMYLCASTSSLRTQGTGELFFGEGSRLTVL.

V and J are TRBV7-3 and TRBJ2-5; 14 bases are shared with TRBD2. V dropped 5 bases and J dropped 3; count of bases not matched to a gene: 8. The CDR3 runs to 17 residues. Germline V CDR1 and CDR2: SGHTA, FQGTGA. CDR3 protein: CASSPQGLAGAKETQYF. The CDR3 DNA reads as TGTGCCAGCAGCCCCCAGGGACTAGCGGGGGCGAAAGAGACCCAGTACTTC.

The genes are TRBV13 and TRBJ1-4, with a weak D call TRBD1 (6 bases). V was cut by 5 bases and J by 3 bases, with 10 bases left in between. The germline V gene has CDR1 PRHDT and CDR2 FYEKMQ (reference sequence). This CDR3 region has 14 residues. The CDR3 nucleotides are TGTGCCAGCAGCCTTCGACAGGCTAATGAAAAACTGTTTTTT. This gives the protein CASSLRQANEKLFF.

This sequence joins TRBV30 and TRBJ2-1; 8 bases line up with TRBD1. The CDR3 consists of 14 residues. Germline trimming cut 3 bases from V and 7 bases from J; bases unmatched to any gene: 8. The germline gives CDR1 GTSNPN, CDR2 SVGIG (reference sequence). Here the CDR3 DNA reads TGTGCCTGGAGCCGAACAGGGGGTTATAATGAGCAGTTCTTC. This translates into CAWSRTGGYNEQFF.

This chain uses TRBV5-1 with TRBJ2-3; TRBD1 might be the D (5 bases). V dropped 3 bases and J dropped 5 bases, with 16 bases sitting between them. The CDR3 is 15 residues long. Germline CDR1 reads SGHRS; CDR2 reads YFSETQ. CDR3 in amino acids: CASSSGQMGIDTQYF. The CDR3, as DNA: TGCGCCAGCAGCTCCGGACAAATGGGGATAGATACGCAGTATTTT.

The V and J genes are TRBV5-5 and TRBJ2-3; 7 bases are a match to TRBD1. There are 16 residues in the CDR3. Germline assignment: CDR1 SGHKS and CDR2 YYEKEE (reference sequence). Trimming removed 2 bases from V and 2 bases from J; junction bases left unmatched: 8. This CDR3 is CASSLPDRAITDTQYF. The CDR3 DNA is TGTGCCAGCAGCTTACCCGACAGGGCCATCACAGATACGCAGTATTTT.

This clone was counted only a few times. The V and J genes are TRBV29-1 and TRBJ1-2; 7 nucleotides align to TRBD1. CDR3 size: 11 residues. J gave up 5 bases and V 7 bases, and 4 bases lay outside the gene matches. Germline-derived CDR1 and CDR2 are SQVTM and ANQGSEA. The CDR3 DNA reads TGCAGCGGAAGGGGGCGTTATGGCTACACCTTC. Translated, it gives CSGRGRYGYTF.

The J gene is TRBJ1-1, the V gene TRBV10-3; possible D gene TRBD1, 6 bases. The V and J ends lost 0 bases and 4 bases respectively, with 12 bases between them. Germline V lookup: CDR1 ENHRY, CDR2 SYGVKD. This CDR3 comprises 15 residues. CDR3 protein: CAISESKGVFTEAFF. CDR3 DNA: TGTGCCATCAGTGAGTCGAAGGGGGTTTTCACTGAAGCTTTCTTT.

This clone was counted a few times. This chain links TRBV28 with TRBJ1-4; D possibly corresponds to TRBD1 (6 bases). The germline V gene encodes CDR1 MDHEN and CDR2 SYDVKM. Between the trimmed V and J ends, which lost 6 bases and 5 bases, there was a span of 16 bases. The CDR3 sequence is 15 residues long. For the CDR3, the DNA is TGTGCCAGCAGCCTTAGGGGGGCGGCAAATGAAAAACTGTTTTTT. It yields the protein CASSLRGAANEKLFF.

The V and J genes are TRBV19 and TRBJ1-5; TRBD1 is a possible D gene (5 bases). The CDR3 runs to 14 residues. V dropped 3 bases and J dropped 0 bases, with 6 bases sitting between them. Germline-derived CDR1 and CDR2 are LNHDA and SQIVND (reference sequence). The CDR3: CASSMRGSNQPQHF. CDR3 sequence (DNA): TGTGCCAGTAGTATGAGGGGTAGCAATCAGCCCCAGCATTTT.

The rearrangement joins TRBV27 to TRBJ2-3, with 8 bases that match TRBD2. The CDR3 is made up of 14 amino acids. Germline lookup yields CDR1 MNHEY and CDR2 SMNVEV (reference sequence). V lost 6 bases and J lost 0; bases outside the gene matches: 2. The CDR3, as DNA: TGTGCCAGCAGCAGCGGGGGAAGCACAGATACGCAGTATTTT. It yields the protein CASSSGGSTDTQYF.

V usage is TRBV7-9 and J usage is TRBJ1-1; D remains unclear. Germline-derived CDR1 and CDR2 are SEHNR and FQNEAQ (reference sequence). The CDR3 length is 13 residues. Trimming stripped 5 bases from V and 4 bases from J, with 11 bases between. The CDR3 sequence: CASSPSLGTEAFF. The CDR3 DNA sequence: TGTGCCAGCAGCCCTTCCCTTGGCACTGAAGCTTTCTTT.

The chain links TRBV21-1 to TRBJ1-2; the D call in the table, TRBD1, was not verified against the DNA. TRBV21-1 is a pseudogene. The CDR3 length is 23 residues. For the CDR3, the DNA is TGTGCCAGCAGCAAAGGGGCTCCCGGGACAGAACGTCCACCAACTAGTCCTAACTATGGCTACACCTTC. It encodes CASSKGAPGTERPPTSPNYGYTF.

The chain links TRBV7-6 to TRBJ2-1; 7 bases fit TRBD1. The CDR3 contains 16 residues. Germline V gives CDR1 SGHVS, CDR2 FNYEAQ. J was trimmed by 6 bases and V by 1 base; bases with no gene match: 9. CDR3 sequence: CASSLDWTGSVNEQFF. The CDR3 bases are TGTGCCAGCAGCTTAGATTGGACAGGATCCGTCAATGAGCAGTTCTTC.